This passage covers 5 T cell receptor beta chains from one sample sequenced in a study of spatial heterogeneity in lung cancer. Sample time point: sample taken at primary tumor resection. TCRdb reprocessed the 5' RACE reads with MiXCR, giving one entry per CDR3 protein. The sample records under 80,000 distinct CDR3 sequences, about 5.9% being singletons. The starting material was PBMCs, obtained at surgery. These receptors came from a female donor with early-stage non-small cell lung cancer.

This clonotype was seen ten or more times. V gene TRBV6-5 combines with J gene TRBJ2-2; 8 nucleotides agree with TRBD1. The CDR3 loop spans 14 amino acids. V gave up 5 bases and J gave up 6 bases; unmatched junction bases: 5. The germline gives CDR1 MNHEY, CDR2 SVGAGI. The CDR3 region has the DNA TGTGCCAGCAGTAGGGACAGGAGGGCCGGGGAGCTGTTTTTT. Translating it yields CASSRDRRAGELFF.

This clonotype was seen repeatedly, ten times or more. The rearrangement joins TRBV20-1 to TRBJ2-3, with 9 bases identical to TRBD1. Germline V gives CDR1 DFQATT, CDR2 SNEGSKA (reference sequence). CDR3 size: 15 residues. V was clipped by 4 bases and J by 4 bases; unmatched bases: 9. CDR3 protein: CSANLGQGYSDTQYF. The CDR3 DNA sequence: TGCAGTGCTAACCTGGGACAGGGATACTCAGATACGCAGTATTTT.

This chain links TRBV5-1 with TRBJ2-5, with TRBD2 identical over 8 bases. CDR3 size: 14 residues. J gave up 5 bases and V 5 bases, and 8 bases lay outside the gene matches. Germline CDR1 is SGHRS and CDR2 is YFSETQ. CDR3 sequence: CASSSGTRAETQYF. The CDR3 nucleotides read TGCGCCAGCAGTTCTGGGACTAGGGCTGAGACCCAGTACTTC.

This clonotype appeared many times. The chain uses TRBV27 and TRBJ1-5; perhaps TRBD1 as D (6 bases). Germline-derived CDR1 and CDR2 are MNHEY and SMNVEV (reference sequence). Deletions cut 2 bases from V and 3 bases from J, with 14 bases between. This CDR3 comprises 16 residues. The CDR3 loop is CASSLNARGINQPQHF. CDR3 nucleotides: TGTGCCAGCAGTTTAAATGCGAGGGGGATCAATCAGCCCCAGCATTTT.

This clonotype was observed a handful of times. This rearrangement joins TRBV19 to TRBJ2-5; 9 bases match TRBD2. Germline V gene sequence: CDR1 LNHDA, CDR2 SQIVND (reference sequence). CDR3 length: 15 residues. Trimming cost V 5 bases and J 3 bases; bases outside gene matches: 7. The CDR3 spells CASSPRAGGKETQYF. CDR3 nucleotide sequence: TGTGCCAGTAGTCCACGAGCGGGAGGCAAAGAGACCCAGTACTTC.